The 32 T cell receptor beta chains in this list originate from one sample, sequenced in a study of long-term antiretroviral therapy in people with HIV. The authors ran the immunoSEQ assay, v3.0, at survey level. Clones were sequenced by immunoSEQ multiplex PCR, and TCRdb holds only the in-frame ones, with some missing. This sample has 20,000 to 30,000 clones; about four fifths occur once, and the top ten carry just over 5%. The specimen comprised unsorted PBMCs, sampled 3 years after starting antiretroviral therapy. The receptors originated from a man aged 18 to 35 with HIV.

The chain carries TRBV7-2 and TRBJ2-7; 7 bases are shared with TRBD1. Looked up from germline, CDR1 is SGHTA and CDR2 is FQGNSA. This CDR3 contains 13 residues. The V and J ends lost 5 bases and 6 bases, in that order; junction bases with no gene match: 7. CDR3 nucleotide sequence: TGTGCCAGCAGCCTAGACAGGGTTAGCGAGCAGTACTTC. This encodes CASSLDRVSEQYF.

This clone was picked up one time. The chain employs TRBV27 and TRBJ2-3; D remains ambiguous. With 6 bases removed from V and 2 bases from J, the gap between germline ends came to 12 bases. Germline CDR1 MNHEY, CDR2 SMNVEV (reference sequence). This CDR3 comprises 14 residues. CDR3 sequence: CASSPVTYTDTQYF. CDR3 bases: TGTGCCAGCAGCCCGGTAACTTACACAGATACGCAGTATTTT.

This chain joins TRBV6-1 and TRBJ2-1; 9 bases agree with TRBD2. V shed 7 bases and J 6 bases; nucleotides not matched to a gene: 7. Germline V gives CDR1 MNHNS, CDR2 SASEGT. The CDR3 is 14 residues long. The CDR3, as DNA: TGTGCCAGCATCTGGCGGGGGGGCCTCAATGAGCAGTTCTTC. Translation: CASIWRGGLNEQFF.

The chain carries TRBV6-5 and TRBJ2-3; D unresolved. Trimming took off 6 bases at V and 5 bases at J, with 9 bases between the two ends. The CDR3 runs to 12 residues. Germline V lookup: CDR1 MNHEY, CDR2 SVGAGI. CDR3 sequence (DNA): TGTGCCAGCAGCGTGTGGGGAGATACGCAGTATTTT. Amino acid sequence: CASSVWGDTQYF.

This chain connects TRBV28 to TRBJ2-6, with D perhaps being TRBD1 or TRBD2 (5 bases each). The ends were cut back, 5 bases at V and 2 bases at J, with 16 bases in the middle. This CDR3 has 17 residues. From germline, CDR1 is MDHEN and CDR2 SYDVKM. CDR3 nucleotides: TGTGCCAGCAGTCCACCCATCGGGGCGGCTGGGGCCAACGTCCTGACTTTC. Translation gives CASSPPIGAAGANVLTF.

The J gene is TRBJ2-5, the V gene TRBV2, with 15 bases fitting TRBD2. J lost 1 base, V lost 6 bases, and 9 bases had no gene match. CDR1 SNHLY and CDR2 FYNNEI come from the germline V gene. CDR3 length: 18 amino acids. The CDR3 here is CASSPWTSGGAPQETQYF. In DNA, the CDR3 is TGTGCCAGCAGCCCTTGGACTAGCGGGGGGGCCCCCCAAGAGACCCAGTACTTC.

V gene TRBV7-9 combines with J gene TRBJ1-3; 8 nucleotides line up with TRBD1. Germline V lookup: CDR1 SEHNR, CDR2 FQNEAQ (reference sequence). The CDR3 loop spans 17 amino acids. V dropped 1 base and J dropped 0; count of bases not matched to a gene: 5. The CDR3 loop is CASSLETGASSGNTIYF. DNA of the CDR3: TGTGCCAGCAGCTTAGAGACAGGGGCGAGCTCTGGAAACACCATATATTTT. The complete variable domain, with remaining parts taken from reference TRBV7-9 and TRBJ1-3, reads DTGVSQNPRHKITKRGQNVTFRCDPISEHNRLYWYRQTLGQGPEFLTYFQNEAQLEKSRLLSDRFSAERPKGSFSTLEIQRTEQGDSAMYLCASSLETGASSGNTIYFGEGSWLTVV.

The gene calls are TRBV19 and TRBJ2-5; 7 bases fit TRBD2. This CDR3 region has 13 residues. J gave up 0 bases and V 6 bases, and 1 base lay outside the gene matches. Germline CDR1 is LNHDA and CDR2 is SQIVND (reference sequence). The CDR3 region has the DNA TGTGCCAGTAGGGGACTACACCAAGAGACCCAGTACTTC. The encoded protein is CASRGLHQETQYF.

The gene calls are TRBV2 and TRBJ1-5; TRBD1 is a possible D gene (6 bases). CDR1 is SNHLY, CDR2 FYNNEI, per germline. The CDR3 totals 15 residues. Trimming cost V 2 bases and J 3 bases, with 11 bases left between them. CDR3 protein: CASSEWRGNNQPQHF. CDR3 coding DNA: TGTGCCAGCAGTGAATGGAGGGGGAACAATCAGCCCCAGCATTTT.

This chain uses TRBV5-1 with TRBJ1-6; 9 nucleotides align to TRBD1. Germline CDR1 is SGHRS and CDR2 is YFSETQ. This CDR3 is built from 14 residues. V trimming: 5 bases; J trimming: 8 bases; junction bases outside the gene matches: 5. The CDR3 DNA follows: TGCGCCAGCAGGGCGGGACAGGGCGATTCACCCCTCCACTTT. Its translation is CASRAGQGDSPLHF.

The V call is TRBV18, the J call TRBJ1-1; D is uncertain. The CDR3 covers 15 residues. Trimming took 0 bases from V and 1 from J, leaving 9 bases between them. Germline V gene lookup returns CDR1 KGHSH and CDR2 LQKENI. CDR3 DNA: TGTGCCAGCTCACCACCGGGCGCCGGGAACACTGAAGCTTTCTTT. It yields the protein CASSPPGAGNTEAFF.

CDR3 residues: CAIKGGGGEKLFF. CDR3 DNA sequence: TGTGCCATCAAAGGAGGGGGAGGGGAAAAACTGTTTTTT. The chain uses TRBV10-3 and TRBJ1-4; a possible D gene is TRBD1 (6 bases). Trimming shortened V by 7 bases and J by 8 bases, and 14 bases separated the two germline ends. The length of the CDR3 is 13 residues. The germline gives CDR1 ENHRY, CDR2 SYGVKD.

The V call is TRBV5-1, the J call TRBJ1-4; TRBD1 matches 9 bases. The CDR3 is 14 residues long. Germline V lookup: CDR1 SGHRS, CDR2 YFSETQ. The ends lost 4 bases at V and 8 bases at J; junction bases unmatched: 6. CDR3 loop: CASSKQGAEEKLFF. The CDR3 nucleotides read TGCGCCAGCAGCAAACAGGGGGCCGAGGAAAAACTGTTTTTT.

V usage is TRBV2 and J usage is TRBJ2-3; D possibly corresponds to TRBD2 (6 bases). The V end was cut by 4 bases, the J end by 0 bases, with 11 bases between. Germline V gene lookup returns CDR1 SNHLY and CDR2 FYNNEI. The CDR3 is 15 amino acids. CDR3 nucleotide sequence: TGTGCCAGCAGTGGGGCCGGGACTAGCACAGATACGCAGTATTTT. It encodes CASSGAGTSTDTQYF.

The chain links TRBV28 to TRBJ2-2; D perhaps matches TRBD1 (7 bases). Trimming stripped 8 bases from V and 7 bases from J, with 17 bases between. This CDR3 has 14 amino acids. Germline assignment: CDR1 MDHEN and CDR2 SYDVKM. The CDR3 DNA follows: TGTGCCAGCGGGCCAGGGGGAGGCGTCGGGGAGCTGTTTTTT. As protein: CASGPGGGVGELFF.

V is TRBV27 and J is TRBJ1-1; 8 nucleotides match TRBD1. The CDR3 is 14 amino acids. Unmatched junction bases numbered 7, after V lost 5 bases and J lost 5 bases. Germline CDR1 and CDR2: MNHEY and SMNVEV (reference sequence). CDR3 nucleotide sequence: TGTGCCAGCAGTATCGACAGGGGTAGGACTGAAGCTTTCTTT. Its protein is CASSIDRGRTEAFF.

This clone showed up just once. The J gene is TRBJ1-1, the V gene TRBV18, with D maybe TRBD1 (5 bases). Between the trimmed V and J ends, which lost 3 bases and 1 base, there was a span of 15 bases. CDR1 KGHSH and CDR2 LQKENI come from the germline V gene. This CDR3 has 16 amino acids. The CDR3 loop is CASSPAGGVRNTEAFF. CDR3 in DNA: TGTGCCAGCTCACCCGCCGGGGGTGTTAGGAACACTGAAGCTTTCTTT.

The rearrangement uses TRBV19 and TRBJ2-5, with 9 bases lining up with TRBD1. Germline V gene lookup returns CDR1 LNHDA and CDR2 SQIVND (reference sequence). The CDR3 covers 14 residues. J was trimmed by 4 bases and V by 5 bases; bases with no gene match: 5. CDR3 protein: CASSLGTGRETQYF. CDR3 bases: TGTGCCAGTAGTTTAGGGACAGGGCGAGAGACCCAGTACTTC.

V usage is TRBV6-5 and J usage is TRBJ2-5, with D possibly being TRBD1 (5 bases). CDR3 length: 14 residues. Germline loops: CDR1 MNHEY, CDR2 SVGAGI. Trimming pared 5 bases from V and 2 bases from J, leaving 12 bases between. In DNA, the CDR3 is TGTGCCAGCAGTCCGACAACAGGTCAAGAGACCCAGTACTTC. Its translation is CASSPTTGQETQYF.

The genes are TRBV7-9 and TRBJ2-5; D call uncertain. This CDR3 has 14 residues. Germline V gene lookup returns CDR1 SEHNR and CDR2 FQNEAQ (reference sequence). The germline V and J ends were trimmed by 5 bases and 4 bases, with 14 bases remaining between them. CDR3 sequence reads: CASSPPGLGETQYF. CDR3 nucleotides: TGTGCCAGCAGCCCACCAGGCCTGGGAGAGACCCAGTACTTC.

The V call is TRBV14, the J call TRBJ1-5; D call uncertain. The CDR3 extends over 13 amino acids. Trimming removed 4 bases at V and 7 bases at J, with 11 bases between. Per the germline V gene, CDR1 is SGHDN and CDR2 is FVKESK. CDR3 nucleotides: TGTGCCAGCAGCCTTTCTCCCAACCAGCCCCAGCATTTT. This encodes CASSLSPNQPQHF. Full variable domain (missing parts from reference TRBV14 and TRBJ1-5): EAGVTQFPSHSVIEKGQTVTLRCDPISGHDNLYWYRRVMGKEIKFLLHFVKESKQDESGMPNNRFLAERTGGTYSTLKVQPAELEDSGVYFCASSLSPNQPQHFGDGTRLSIL.

This rearrangement joins TRBV7-9 to TRBJ2-3; D might be TRBD2 (5 bases). V shed 9 bases and J shed 3 bases, with 19 bases lying between them. CDR1 and CDR2 from the germline V gene are SEHNR and FQNEAQ (reference sequence). CDR3 length: 15 residues. CDR3 amino acids: CASTYTGSGTDTQYF. CDR3 coding DNA: TGTGCCAGTACCTATACGGGGTCGGGGACAGATACGCAGTATTTT. Filled out from reference TRBV7-9 and TRBJ2-3, the complete variable domain reads DTGVSQNPRHKITKRGQNVTFRCDPISEHNRLYWYRQTLGQGPEFLTYFQNEAQLEKSRLLSDRFSAERPKGSFSTLEIQRTEQGDSAMYLCASTYTGSGTDTQYFGPGTRLTVL.

This chain connects TRBV2 to TRBJ2-5; the D gene is possibly TRBD2 (6 bases). V was cut by 6 bases and J by 2 bases, with 16 bases left in between. The germline gives CDR1 SNHLY, CDR2 FYNNEI. The CDR3 spans 15 residues. CDR3 sequence reads: CASRRPGGAQETQYF. Here the CDR3 DNA reads TGTGCCAGCAGGAGACCTGGCGGGGCTCAAGAGACCCAGTACTTC.

V and J are TRBV30 and TRBJ2-7; perhaps TRBD1 as D (5 bases). V was pared by 0 bases and J by 2 bases, with 11 bases between. The germline CDR1 and CDR2 sequences are GTSNPN and SVGIG (reference sequence). This CDR3 has 14 amino acids. This CDR3 is CAWSVGPGPYEQYF. The CDR3 nucleotides read TGTGCCTGGAGTGTAGGGCCAGGGCCCTACGAGCAGTACTTC.

The sample holds a few counts of this clone. The rearrangement links TRBV28 to TRBJ1-3; no clear D gene. This CDR3 contains 14 residues. The germline CDR1 and CDR2 sequences are MDHEN and SYDVKM. With 8 bases removed from V and 8 bases from J, the gap between germline ends came to 19 bases. The CDR3 DNA reads as TGTGCCAGCGGAATAGGACGTCCCGGGGACACCATATATTTT. Protein product: CASGIGRPGDTIYF. Drawing the rest from reference TRBV28 and TRBJ1-3, the complete variable domain is DVKVTQSSRYLVKRTGEKVFLECVQDMDHENMFWYRQDPGLGLRLIYFSYDVKMKEKGDIPEGYSVSREKKERFSLILESASTNQTSMYLCASGIGRPGDTIYFGEGSWLTVV.

The chain recombines TRBV7-9 with TRBJ2-2, with TRBD1 matching over 7 bases. J was trimmed by 6 bases and V by 1 base; bases with no gene match: 5. The CDR3 is 15 amino acids. CDR1 is SEHNR and CDR2 is FQNEAQ in the germline V gene (reference sequence). In nucleotides, the CDR3 is TGTGCCAGCAGCTTAGAAGGGGGCGCGCCCGGGGAGCTGTTTTTT. As protein: CASSLEGGAPGELFF.

J is TRBJ1-1 and V is TRBV5-6, with D hard to call. CDR3 length: 11 amino acids. Looked up from germline, CDR1 is SGHDT and CDR2 is YYEEEE. V shed 4 bases and J shed 3 bases, with 4 bases lying between them. CDR3 amino acids: CASSAHTEAFF. For the CDR3, the DNA is TGTGCCAGCAGCGCTCACACTGAAGCTTTCTTT.

The rearrangement uses TRBV19 and TRBJ1-2; 8 nucleotides line up with TRBD1. Looked up from germline, CDR1 is LNHDA and CDR2 is SQIVND (reference sequence). The J segment lost 7 bases and the V segment lost 3 bases, leaving 4 bases of the junction unmatched. The CDR3 runs 13 residues. In DNA form, the CDR3 reads TGTGCCAGTAGTATCCAAGACAGGGGTGGCTACACCTTC. It is translated as CASSIQDRGGYTF.

This chain links TRBV21-1 with TRBJ1-1. TRBV21-1 is a documented pseudogene. The CDR3 has 14 residues. The CDR3 here is CASTYDLRDTEAFF. CDR3 coding DNA: TGTGCCAGCACCTACGACTTAAGGGACACTGAAGCTTTCTTT.

This chain uses TRBV5-4 with TRBJ1-2; D gene unclear. The V gene's germline CDR1 is SGHNT and CDR2 YYREEE (reference sequence). Trimming took off 1 base at V and 7 bases at J, with 11 bases between the two ends. This CDR3 is built from 13 residues. This CDR3 reads CASSLYEGFGYTF. The CDR3 bases are TGTGCCAGCAGCTTGTATGAAGGGTTTGGCTACACCTTC.

V is TRBV10-3 and J is TRBJ1-1; possibly TRBD1 for D (5 bases). The V end lost 9 bases, the J end lost 1 base, and 12 bases lay between the germline ends. The CDR3 contains 13 residues. Germline V CDR1 and CDR2: ENHRY, SYGVKD. The CDR3 coding sequence is TGTGCCATTCGGAGACAGCAGAACACTGAAGCTTTCTTT. Residues: CAIRRQQNTEAFF.

The genes are TRBV13 and TRBJ1-1; no reliable D call. Trimming took 0 bases from V and 0 from J, leaving 8 bases between them. The CDR3 is 15 residues long. The germline gives CDR1 PRHDT, CDR2 FYEKMQ (reference sequence). The chain's CDR3 is CASSLGTSLNTEAFF. The CDR3 region has the DNA TGTGCCAGCAGCTTAGGCACAAGCCTGAACACTGAAGCTTTCTTT.